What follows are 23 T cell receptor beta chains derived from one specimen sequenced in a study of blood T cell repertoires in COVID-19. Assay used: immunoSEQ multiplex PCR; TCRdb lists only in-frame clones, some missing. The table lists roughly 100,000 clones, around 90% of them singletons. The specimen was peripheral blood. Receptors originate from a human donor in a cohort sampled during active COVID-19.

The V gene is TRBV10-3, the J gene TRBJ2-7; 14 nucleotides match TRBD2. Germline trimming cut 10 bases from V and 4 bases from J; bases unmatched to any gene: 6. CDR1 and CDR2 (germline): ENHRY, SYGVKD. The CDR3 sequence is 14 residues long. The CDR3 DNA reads TGTGCCACGGGACTAGCGGGAGTTTTATACGAGCAGTACTTC. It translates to CATGLAGVLYEQYF.

The CDR3, as DNA: TGCAGTGCAGCCCCGGGAGATACGCAGTATTTT. It encodes CSAAPGDTQYF. The chain uses TRBV20-1 and TRBJ2-3; D is ambiguous. This CDR3 region has 11 residues. Germline assignment: CDR1 DFQATT and CDR2 SNEGSKA (reference sequence). V lost 6 bases and J lost 5, with 9 bases in between.

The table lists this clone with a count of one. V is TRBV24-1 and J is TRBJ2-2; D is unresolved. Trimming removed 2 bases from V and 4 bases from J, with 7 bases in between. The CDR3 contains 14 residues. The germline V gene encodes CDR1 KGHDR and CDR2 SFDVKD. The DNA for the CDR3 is TGTGCCACCAGTGATTCAACTGTCACCGGGGAGCTGTTTTTT. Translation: CATSDSTVTGELFF.

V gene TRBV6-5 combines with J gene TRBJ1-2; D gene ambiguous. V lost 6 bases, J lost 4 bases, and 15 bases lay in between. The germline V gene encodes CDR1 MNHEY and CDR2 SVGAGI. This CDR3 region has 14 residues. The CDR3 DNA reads TGTGCCAGCAGCTCGGGGAGGGCGTTCTATGGCTACACCTTC. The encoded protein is CASSSGRAFYGYTF.

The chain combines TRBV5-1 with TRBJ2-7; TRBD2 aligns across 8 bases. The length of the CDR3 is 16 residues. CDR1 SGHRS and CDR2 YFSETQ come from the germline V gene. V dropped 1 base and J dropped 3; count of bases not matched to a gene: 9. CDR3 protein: CASSLPVAGKFYEQYF. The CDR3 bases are TGCGCCAGCAGCTTGCCAGTAGCGGGAAAATTCTACGAGCAGTACTTC.

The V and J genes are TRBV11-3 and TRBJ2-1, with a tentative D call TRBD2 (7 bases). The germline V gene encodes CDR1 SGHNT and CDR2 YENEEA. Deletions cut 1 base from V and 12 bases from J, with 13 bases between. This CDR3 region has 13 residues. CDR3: CASSLALGGRQFF. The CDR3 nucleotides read TGTGCCAGCAGCTTAGCCCTCGGGGGGCGGCAGTTCTTC.

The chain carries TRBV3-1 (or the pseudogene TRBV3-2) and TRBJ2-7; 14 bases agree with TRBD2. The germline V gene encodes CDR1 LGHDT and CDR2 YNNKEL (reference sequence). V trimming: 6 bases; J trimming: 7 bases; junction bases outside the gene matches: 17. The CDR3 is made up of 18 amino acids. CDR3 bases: TGTGCCAGCAGTTGGGGTAGGGGGACTAGCGGGAGCCCCCGGGAGCAGTACTTC. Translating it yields CASSWGRGTSGSPREQYF.

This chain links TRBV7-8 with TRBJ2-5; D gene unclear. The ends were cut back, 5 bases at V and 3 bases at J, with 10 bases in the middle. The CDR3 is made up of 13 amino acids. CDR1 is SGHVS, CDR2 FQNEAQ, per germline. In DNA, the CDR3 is TGTGCCAGCAGCCGGGCTCAGAAAGAGACCCAGTACTTC. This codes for CASSRAQKETQYF.

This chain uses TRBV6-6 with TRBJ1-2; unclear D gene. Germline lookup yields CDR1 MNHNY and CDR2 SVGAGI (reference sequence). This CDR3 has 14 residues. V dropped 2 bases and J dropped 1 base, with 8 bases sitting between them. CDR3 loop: CASSYAGDNYGYTF. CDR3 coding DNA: TGTGCCAGCAGTTACGCGGGAGATAACTATGGCTACACCTTC.

In nucleotides, the CDR3 is TGTGCCAGCAGTGAATGGGGGCCGTATGGCTACACCTTC. It specifies CASSEWGPYGYTF. The chain recombines TRBV2 with TRBJ1-2, with TRBD1 as a possible D gene (6 bases). Trimming took 2 bases from V and 5 from J, leaving 9 bases between them. The germline CDR1 and CDR2 sequences are SNHLY and FYNNEI. The CDR3 is 13 residues long.

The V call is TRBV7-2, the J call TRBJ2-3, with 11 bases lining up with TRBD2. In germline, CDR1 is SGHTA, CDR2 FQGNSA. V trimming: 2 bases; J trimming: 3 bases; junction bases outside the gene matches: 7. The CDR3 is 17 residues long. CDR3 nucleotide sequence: TGTGCCAGCAGCTTAATTAGCGGGAGGGCCGGGACAGATACGCAGTATTTT. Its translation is CASSLISGRAGTDTQYF. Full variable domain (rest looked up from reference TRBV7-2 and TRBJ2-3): GAGVSQSPSNKVTEKGKDVELRCDPISGHTALYWYRQSLGQGLEFLIYFQGNSAPDKSGLPSDRFSAERTGGSVSTLTIQRTQQEDSAVYLCASSLISGRAGTDTQYFGPGTRLTVL.

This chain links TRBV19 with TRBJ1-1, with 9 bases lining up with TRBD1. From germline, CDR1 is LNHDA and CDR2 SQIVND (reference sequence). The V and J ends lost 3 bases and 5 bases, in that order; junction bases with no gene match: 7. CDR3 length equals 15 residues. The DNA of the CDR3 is TGTGCCAGTAGTATTTGGGCGACAGGGGGGACTGAAGCTTTCTTT. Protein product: CASSIWATGGTEAFF.

The CDR3 nucleotides read TGTGCCAGCAGTTACGGGGCGCATCAGCCCCAGCATTTT. This codes for CASSYGAHQPQHF. V gene TRBV6-2 or TRBV6-3 combines with J gene TRBJ1-5, with D possibly TRBD1 on 5 matching bases. The CDR3 totals 13 residues. V was clipped by 2 bases and J by 5 bases, with 7 bases between them. The germline V gene encodes CDR1 MNHEY and CDR2 SVGEGT.

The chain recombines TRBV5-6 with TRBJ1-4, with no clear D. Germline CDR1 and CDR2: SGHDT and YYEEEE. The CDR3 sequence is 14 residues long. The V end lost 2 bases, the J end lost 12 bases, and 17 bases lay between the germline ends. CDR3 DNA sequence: TGTGCCAGCAGCTTCCCAGCTAGACCAAAGGAACTGTTTTTT. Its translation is CASSFPARPKELFF.

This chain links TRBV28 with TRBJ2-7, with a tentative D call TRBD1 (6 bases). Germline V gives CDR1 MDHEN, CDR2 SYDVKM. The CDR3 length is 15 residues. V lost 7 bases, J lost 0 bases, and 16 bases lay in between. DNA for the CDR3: TGTGCCAGCACCTCCAGAGGGGGAATCTCCTACGAGCAGTACTTC. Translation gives CASTSRGGISYEQYF.

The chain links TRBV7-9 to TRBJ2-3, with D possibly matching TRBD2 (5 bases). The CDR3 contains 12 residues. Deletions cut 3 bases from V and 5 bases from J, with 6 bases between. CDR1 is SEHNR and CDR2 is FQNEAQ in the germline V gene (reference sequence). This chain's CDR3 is CASSFAGDTQYF. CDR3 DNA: TGTGCCAGCAGCTTTGCGGGAGATACGCAGTATTTT.

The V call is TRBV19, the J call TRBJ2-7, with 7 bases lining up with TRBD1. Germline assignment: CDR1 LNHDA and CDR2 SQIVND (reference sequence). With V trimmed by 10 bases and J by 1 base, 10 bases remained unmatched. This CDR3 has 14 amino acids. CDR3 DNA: TGTGCCACAACTAGGGACAGAAAGTCCTACGAGCAGTACTTC. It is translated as CATTRDRKSYEQYF.

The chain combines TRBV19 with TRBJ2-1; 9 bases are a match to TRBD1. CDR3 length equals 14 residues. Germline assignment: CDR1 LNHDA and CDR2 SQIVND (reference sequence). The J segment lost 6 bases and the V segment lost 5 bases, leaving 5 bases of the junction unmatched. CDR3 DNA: TGTGCCAGTAGTCCGGGGGACAGGGTCAATGAGCAGTTCTTC. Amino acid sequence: CASSPGDRVNEQFF.

The CDR3 coding sequence is TGTGCCAGCAGCCAACTTGGACTAGCGGGCACAGATACGCAGTATTTT. Translation: CASSQLGLAGTDTQYF. The gene calls are TRBV3-1 (or the pseudogene TRBV3-2) and TRBJ2-3; 10 bases line up with TRBD2. J lost 1 base, V lost 2 bases, and 3 bases had no gene match. This CDR3 has 16 residues. The germline V gene encodes CDR1 LGHDT and CDR2 YNNKEL (reference sequence).

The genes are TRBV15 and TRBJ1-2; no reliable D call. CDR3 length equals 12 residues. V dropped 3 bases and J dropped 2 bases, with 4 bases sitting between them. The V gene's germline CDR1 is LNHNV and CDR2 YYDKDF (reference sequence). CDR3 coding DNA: TGTGCCACCAGCAGGGAGAACTATGGCTACACCTTC. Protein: CATSRENYGYTF.

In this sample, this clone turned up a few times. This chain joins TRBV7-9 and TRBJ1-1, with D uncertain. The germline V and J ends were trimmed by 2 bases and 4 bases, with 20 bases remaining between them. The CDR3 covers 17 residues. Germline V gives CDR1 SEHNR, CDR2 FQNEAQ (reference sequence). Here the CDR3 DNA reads TGTGCCAGCAGCTTAAATCCCAACCACGGGATGATCACTGAAGCTTTCTTT. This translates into CASSLNPNHGMITEAFF.

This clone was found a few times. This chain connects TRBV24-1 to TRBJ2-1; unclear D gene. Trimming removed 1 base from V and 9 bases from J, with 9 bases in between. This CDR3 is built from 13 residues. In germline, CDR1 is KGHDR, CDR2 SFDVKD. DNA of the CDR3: TGTGCCACCAGTGATTTCAGACGGAGTGAGCAGTTCTTC. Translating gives CATSDFRRSEQFF.

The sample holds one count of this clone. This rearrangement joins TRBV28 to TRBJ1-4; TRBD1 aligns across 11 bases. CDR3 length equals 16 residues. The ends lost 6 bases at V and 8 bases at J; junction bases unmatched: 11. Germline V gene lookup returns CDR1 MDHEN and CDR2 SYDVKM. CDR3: CASRGQGAPRLEKLFF. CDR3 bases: TGTGCCAGCAGAGGACAGGGGGCTCCGCGGCTCGAAAAACTGTTTTTT.